This TCR beta chain was sequenced during a study of sequential checkpoint blockade in melanoma. At the level of the study: Randomization was 1:1 between first-line nivolumab→ipilimumab and ipilimumab→nivolumab. Each arm's sequence ended with maintenance nivolumab.

Deletions cut 5 bases from V and 0 bases from J, with 11 bases between. The CDR3 runs 14 residues. CDR1 SGHNT and CDR2 YENEEA come from the germline V gene. Findings of the study overall: T-cell fraction and clonality followed PD-L1 and CD8+ counts, not mutational load.

Generated by immunoSEQ multiplex PCR, the TCRdb table keeps only in-frame clones and is missing some. The data show 2,500 to 3,500 clones, roughly 15% seen once. Treatment defined: randomized to nivolumab then ipilimumab (arm A) or the reverse (arm B). Patients had received no earlier DNA-damaging chemotherapy. This clone showed up many times. Its target is unknown. This specimen was tumor tissue (inferred from file names), taken from a patient given nivolumab and ipilimumab in sequence. This clonotype was sampled from a human donor with melanoma. The rearrangement links TRBV11-3 to TRBJ2-7; a weak D match, TRBD1 (6 bases). The CDR3 protein is CASSIWTASYEQYF. The CDR3 DNA reads as TGTGCCAGCAGCATTTGGACAGCCTCCTACGAGCAGTACTTC.